The 8 T cell receptor beta chains reported below all come from one sample, sequenced in a study of cytomegalovirus exposure and HLA in healthy donors. Use of 60 Vbeta and 13 Jbeta primers characterized the PCR. Profiling relied on immunoSEQ multiplex PCR, and the TCRdb table lists in-frame clones only, not all of them. The sample holds about 69,000 clones; about 70% are singletons and the top ten take approximately 9.9%. The sequenced sample consisted of PBMCs. The receptors stem from a woman aged 25 to 39 in good health and CMV-seronegative.

This clone came up once. The genes are TRBV27 and TRBJ2-7; D is uncertain. This CDR3 region has 15 residues. V was pared by 0 bases and J by 2 bases, with 11 bases between. Per germline, CDR1 MNHEY and CDR2 SMNVEV (reference sequence). CDR3 nucleotides: TGTGCCAGCAGTTTATCGAGGCGTCAACCCTACGAGCAGTACTTC. Translated: CASSLSRRQPYEQYF.

This clone showed up just once. The J gene is TRBJ2-1, the V gene TRBV7-9; possibly TRBD1 for D (5 bases). The CDR3 is made up of 13 amino acids. Germline V gives CDR1 SEHNR, CDR2 FQNEAQ (reference sequence). V lost 0 bases and J 14 bases, leaving 14 bases between the germline ends. The CDR3 loop reads CASSLAGLPSEFF. CDR3 coding DNA: TGTGCCAGCAGCTTAGCGGGGCTCCCGTCGGAGTTCTTC.

The chain joins TRBV4-2 to TRBJ1-3, with D possibly being TRBD1 (5 bases). Germline CDR1 and CDR2: LGHNA and YNFKEQ. The CDR3 loop spans 17 amino acids. Trimming removed 0 bases from V and 0 bases from J, with 12 bases in between. CDR3 DNA sequence: TGTGCCAGCAGCCAAGATGGTCAGGGCCTCTCTGGAAACACCATATATTTT. This sequence encodes CASSQDGQGLSGNTIYF.

The CDR3 DNA is TGTGCCAGCAGCCAAACTCGCGAGACCCAGTACTTC. This codes for CASSQTRETQYF. V and J are TRBV14 and TRBJ2-5; D not resolved. In germline, CDR1 is SGHDN, CDR2 FVKESK. The CDR3 runs 12 residues. The V end lost 2 bases, the J end lost 5 bases, and 6 bases lay between the germline ends.

The rearrangement uses TRBV20-1 and TRBJ1-2; D not certain. The CDR3 loop spans 11 amino acids. In germline, CDR1 is DFQATT, CDR2 SNEGSKA (reference sequence). V lost 3 bases, J lost 4 bases, and 6 bases lay in between. The CDR3 region has the DNA TGCAGTGCTAGGCTATCCTATGGCTACACCTTC. Translation: CSARLSYGYTF.

V usage is TRBV7-9 and J usage is TRBJ1-4, with D possibly matching TRBD1 (6 bases). The CDR3 is made up of 18 amino acids. The germline gives CDR1 SEHNR, CDR2 FQNEAQ (reference sequence). The CDR3 loop is CALSRLKFKGGGNEKLFF. The CDR3 DNA reads as TGTGCTCTCTCGCGCTTGAAGTTTAAAGGGGGAGGGAATGAAAAACTGTTTTTT.

J is TRBJ1-1 and V is TRBV18; D not resolved. Trimming left V 5 bases short and J 0 bases short, with 7 bases between. There are 13 residues in the CDR3. CDR1 is KGHSH, CDR2 LQKENI, per germline. The CDR3 loop reads CASSETVNTEAFF. CDR3 sequence (DNA): TGTGCCAGCTCAGAAACAGTGAACACTGAAGCTTTCTTT.

The chain carries TRBV19 and TRBJ1-1; D unresolved. The V gene lost 5 bases and the J gene lost 2 bases, with 9 bases spanning the gap. From germline, CDR1 is LNHDA and CDR2 SQIVND (reference sequence). The CDR3 has 13 amino acids. CDR3 loop: CASSFGGNTEAFF. DNA of the CDR3: TGTGCCAGTAGTTTCGGAGGCAACACTGAAGCTTTCTTT.